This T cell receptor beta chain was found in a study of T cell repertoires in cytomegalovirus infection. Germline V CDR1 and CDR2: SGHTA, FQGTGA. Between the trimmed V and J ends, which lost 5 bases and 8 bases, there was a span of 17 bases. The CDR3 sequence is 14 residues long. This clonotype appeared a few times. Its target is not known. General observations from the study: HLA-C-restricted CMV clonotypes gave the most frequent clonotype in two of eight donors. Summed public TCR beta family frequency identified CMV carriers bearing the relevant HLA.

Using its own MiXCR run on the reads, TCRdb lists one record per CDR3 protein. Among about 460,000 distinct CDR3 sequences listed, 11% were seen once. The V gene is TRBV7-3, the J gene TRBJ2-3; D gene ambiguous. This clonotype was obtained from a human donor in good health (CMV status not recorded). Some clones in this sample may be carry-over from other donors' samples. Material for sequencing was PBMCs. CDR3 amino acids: CASSASASEATQYF. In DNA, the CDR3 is TGTGCCAGCAGCGCCTCCGCGTCGGAAGCTACGCAGTATTTT. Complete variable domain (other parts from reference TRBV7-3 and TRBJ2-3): GAGVSQTPSNKVTEKGKYVELRCDPISGHTALYWYRQSLGQGPEFLIYFQGTGAADDSGLPNDRFFAVRPEGSVSTLKIQRTERGDSAVYLCASSASASEATQYFGPGTRLTVL.